Listed below are T cell receptor beta chains from one sample, sequenced in a study of early stage breast cancer tumors. The protocol was immunoSEQ multiplex PCR, while the TCRdb copy is restricted to in-frame clones and leaves out a portion. Altogether about 51,000 clones are present, around four fifths being singletons, with the ten largest covering around 3.4%. The source material was blood. The receptors stem from a person aged 35-55 years with breast cancer. CDR3s include the opening cysteine and the closing phenylalanine or tryptophan. D genes are given only for firm matches.

14 TRBJ1-2 TRBV10-3 . CAISESERNYGYTF
12 TRBJ1-5 TRBV6-1 . CASRDQYQPQHF
16 TRBJ2-4 TRBV2 . CASRVLEYGAKNIQYF
12 TRBJ2-7 TRBV2 . CASSWILYEQYF
16 TRBJ2-1 TRBV6-1 . CASSERRSSSYNEQFF
14 TRBJ2-4 TRBV7-6 TRBD1 CASSLGWDSSKQYF
16 TRBJ2-5 TRBV19 TRBD2 CASSIDLGGGRETQYF
12 TRBJ2-5 TRBV7-9 . CASSPSVETQYF
14 TRBJ2-7 TRBV30 TRBD1 CAWSVGAGGGEQYF
15 TRBJ2-1 TRBV5-1 TRBD2 CASSLLAGVDVGQFF
15 TRBJ2-4 TRBV14 TRBD1 CASSQQTGVIGIQYF
13 TRBJ2-7 TRBV5-1 . CASSVGDINEQYF
18 TRBJ2-5 TRBV4-1 TRBD2 CASSQVLFGGGLQETQYF
18 TRBJ2-1 TRBV5-4 TRBD2 CASSQTGIWGGSYNEQFF
14 TRBJ2-2 TRBV5-1 . CASSLHQDTGELFF
15 TRBJ1-1 TRBV19 TRBD1 CASRTSIDRGTEAFF
13 TRBJ2-1 TRBV7-2 . CASSRQARDEQFF
15 TRBJ2-3 TRBV6-4 TRBD1 CASSERTGGTDTQYF
16 TRBJ1-2 TRBV5-8 . CASSSLGIFLGYGYTF
14 TRBJ2-3 TRBV2 . CACRTAPSTDTQYF
14 TRBJ1-1 TRBV4-1 TRBD1 CASSWPGGNTEAFF
13 TRBJ2-5 TRBV28 TRBD1 CASSTGGRETQYF
15 TRBJ2-2 TRBV10-1 TRBD2 CASSAGTSGQGELFF
13 TRBJ1-1 TRBV30 TRBD1 CAWNADRGSEAFF
13 TRBJ1-5 TRBV19 . CASKEGGVQPQHF
18 TRBJ2-3 TRBV30 TRBD2 CAWSPSRAGGSGTDTQYF
13 TRBJ1-2 TRBV29-1 . CSVERGTNYGYTF
19 TRBJ2-1 TRBV15 TRBD2 CATSPGASGRDSSYNEQFF
14 TRBJ2-7 TRBV7-2 TRBD2 CASSLSGSSGEQYF